The source of this T cell receptor (beta chain) is a study of beta chain features in type 1 diabetes. The wider study: The study examined about 100 million sorted cells across all samples.

The sequenced template was cDNA made from the entire isolated RNA. Assay used: immunoSEQ multiplex PCR; TCRdb lists only in-frame clones, some missing. The table shows 300,000 to 350,000 clones, with approximately 13% occurring only once. Study-wide points: Shortening of TCRB CDR3s, moderate but significant, appeared in all four CD4+ subsets of Type 1 diabetes patients. VDJ junctions from type 1 diabetes patients carried fewer insertions and larger deletions.

Germline CDR1 PRHDT, CDR2 FYEKMQ (reference sequence). CDR3 length equals 17 residues. J was trimmed by 3 bases and V by 6 bases; bases with no gene match: 11. Remarks on this clone: Antigen specificity is unknown.

Specimen: naive CD4+ T cells from blood. This chain connects TRBV13 to TRBJ2-6, with TRBD1 identical over 7 bases. The clonotype was recovered from a woman aged 18 to 35 with type 1 diabetes. The CDR3 loop is CASRLTGDAVGANVLTF. Written as DNA, the CDR3 is TGTGCCAGCAGACTCACAGGGGACGCGGTTGGGGCCAACGTCCTGACTTTC. The full variable domain, rest sourced from reference TRBV13 and TRBJ2-6, is AAGVIQSPRHLIKEKRETATLKCYPIPRHDTVYWYQQGPGQDPQFLISFYEKMQSDKGSIPDRFSAQQFSDYHSELNMSSLELGDSALYFCASRLTGDAVGANVLTFGAGSRLTVL.